The following is a T cell receptor (beta chain) sequence with its context. The same CDR3 is also encoded by other DNA sequences in this sample. Trimming took 4 bases from V and 4 from J; bases not matched to a gene: 7. Germline V CDR1 and CDR2: SGHTA, FQGNSA. This CDR3 contains 15 residues. This sample is drawn from a study of cytomegalovirus exposure and HLA in healthy donors. PCR involved 60 Vbeta and 13 Jbeta primers. TCRdb keeps only in-frame clones here, not all; method: immunoSEQ multiplex PCR. The profile shows about 150,000 clones, roughly 63% of them singletons. J is TRBJ2-7 and V is TRBV7-2, with 10 bases fitting TRBD2. The source material was PBMCs. This clonotype was obtained from a woman aged 55-70 years in good health and CMV-seropositive. The DNA for the CDR3 is TGTGCCAGCAGCTCTCGGACTAGCGGACTATACGAGCAGTACTTC. It codes for CASSSRTSGLYEQYF.